The rows below give T cell receptor beta chains drawn from one sample of a study of blood T cells in healthy people across ages. TCRdb re-analysed the 5' RACE reads in MiXCR, keeping a single row per CDR3 protein. The sample has roughly 1,500,000 distinct CDR3 sequences, roughly 32% seen once. Specimen: blood. The receptor set was obtained from a woman aged 25 to 39 in good health. CDR3s include the opening cysteine and the closing phenylalanine or tryptophan. D genes are given only for firm matches. Clone size is shown for a subset of rows, as once, few, many or a class of expanded clone.

V: TRBV4-2; size: few; J: TRBJ2-1; D: NA; DNA: TGTGCCAGCAGCCAAGGACCCCCTGCCAACTACAATGAGCAGTTCTTC; CDR3: CASSQGPPANYNEQFF
V: TRBV11-2; size: few; J: TRBJ2-3; D: NA; DNA: TGTGCCAGCAGCTTAGATTTAGGGTTTAGCACAGATACGCAGTATTTT; CDR3: CASSLDLGFSTDTQYF
V: TRBV5-1; size: few; J: TRBJ2-5; D: TRBD2; DNA: TGCGCCAGCAGCTTACCTAGCGGGAACCAAGAGACCCAGTACTTC; CDR3: CASSLPSGNQETQYF
V: TRBV27; size: few; J: TRBJ1-5; D: TRBD1; DNA: TGTGCCAGCAGTGGCCGGGGACAGGGTAATCAGCCCCAGCATTTT; CDR3: CASSGRGQGNQPQHF
V: TRBV3-1; size: few; J: TRBJ1-2; D: NA; DNA: TGTGCCAGCAGCCAAGGGCAGTGGGGCTATGGCTACACCTTC; CDR3: CASSQGQWGYGYTF
V: TRBV6-5; size: NA; J: TRBJ1-1; D: NA; DNA: TGTGCCAGCACCTTGTCCCCTTCAGGGAGAACAGAAGCTTTCTTT; CDR3: CASTLSPSGRTEAFF
V: TRBV20-1; size: many; J: TRBJ2-3; D: TRBD2; DNA: TGCAGTGCACTGCGGGAGGGCACAGATACGCAGTATTTT; CDR3: CSALREGTDTQYF
V: TRBV6-2/TRBV6-3; size: NA; J: TRBJ2-3; D: TRBD2; DNA: TGTGCCAGCAGACGGGAGGGGAGGCGAGATACGCAGTATTTT; CDR3: CASRREGRRDTQYF
V: TRBV20-1; size: few; J: TRBJ2-1; D: NA; DNA: TGCAGTGCACGGATTGGGAATGAGCAGTTCTTC; CDR3: CSARIGNEQFF
V: TRBV29-1; size: NA; J: TRBJ2-7; D: NA; DNA: TGCAGCGTCGTTATCGGGGTCTCCTACGAGCAGTACTTC; CDR3: CSVVIGVSYEQYF
V: TRBV5-1; size: many; J: TRBJ2-7; D: NA; DNA: TGCGCCAGCAGCCCAGAAGCGGAAGCCTACGAGCAGTACTTC; CDR3: CASSPEAEAYEQYF
V: TRBV10-3; size: few; J: TRBJ1-5; D: TRBD1; DNA: TGTGCCATCAGTGAGGAGACAGGGCGGGTTCAGCCCCAGCATTTT; CDR3: CAISEETGRVQPQHF
V: TRBV4-2; size: few; J: TRBJ2-2; D: NA; DNA: TGTGCCAGCAGCCGGGGCGGTCCCGGGGAGCTGTTTTTT; CDR3: CASSRGGPGELFF
V: TRBV5-1; size: few; J: TRBJ1-3; D: NA; DNA: TGCGCCAGCAGTTTCGGGGGGCAGTCTGGAGACGCCATATATTTT; CDR3: CASSFGGQSGDAIYF
V: TRBV29-1; size: once; J: TRBJ1-2; D: TRBD1; DNA: TGCAGCGTTGGAAGATCGACAGGGGAAGACACCTTC; CDR3: CSVGRSTGEDTF
V: TRBV6-2/TRBV6-3; size: NA; J: TRBJ1-2; D: TRBD1; DNA: TGTGCCAGCAGTCCTGAGGCAGGGGGCGACTATGGCTACACCTTC; CDR3: CASSPEAGGDYGYTF
V: TRBV15; size: NA; J: TRBJ1-2; D: TRBD1; DNA: TGTGCCACCAGCTCAGGACAGGGTGGGGGCTACACCTTC; CDR3: CATSSGQGGGYTF
V: TRBV7-9; size: NA; J: TRBJ2-7; D: NA; DNA: TGTGCCAGCAGCACTGACAAGACCTACGAGCAGTACTTC; CDR3: CASSTDKTYEQYF
V: TRBV6-6; size: NA; J: TRBJ2-1; D: NA; DNA: TGTGCCAGCAGTCACGGGCTAGCGCTCTCCTACAATGAGCAGTTCTTC; CDR3: CASSHGLALSYNEQFF
V: TRBV20-1; size: many; J: TRBJ2-3; D: NA; DNA: TGCAGTGCTAGAAAAACAGGGAGAGGAACAGATACGCAGTATTTT; CDR3: CSARKTGRGTDTQYF
V: TRBV20-1; size: NA; J: TRBJ1-2; D: TRBD1; DNA: TGCAGTGCGAGAAGGACAGGGGATGGCTACACCTTC; CDR3: CSARRTGDGYTF
V: TRBV5-1; size: NA; J: TRBJ1-4; D: NA; DNA: TGCGCCAGCAGCTTGGGACAGCTCACTAATGAAAAACTGTTTTTT; CDR3: CASSLGQLTNEKLFF
V: TRBV30; size: NA; J: TRBJ2-7; D: NA; DNA: TGTGCCTGGACGCGCGTCCACGAGCAGTACTTC; CDR3: CAWTRVHEQYF
V: TRBV20-1; size: NA; J: TRBJ1-6; D: NA; DNA: TGCAGTGCTCGGACAGTAAGAGATTCACCCCTCCACTTT; CDR3: CSARTVRDSPLHF
V: TRBV21-1; size: few; J: TRBJ2-5; D: NA; DNA: TGTGCCAGCGCCACCTCTTTGGGGGACTTCCTGGGGGAGACCCAGTACTTC; CDR3: CASATSLGDFLGETQYF
V: TRBV7-2; size: NA; J: TRBJ2-1; D: TRBD2; DNA: TGTGCCAGCAGCTCCCCAGGGACTACAGCCTCCCGCAATGAGCAGTTCTTC; CDR3: CASSSPGTTASRNEQFF
V: TRBV15; size: NA; J: TRBJ2-7; D: NA; DNA: TGTGCCACCAGCAGTAAACAGGGCTACGAGCAGTACTTC; CDR3: CATSSKQGYEQYF
V: TRBV20-1; size: many; J: TRBJ2-7; D: NA; DNA: TGCAGTGCTAGAGGGACTGGAACCTACGAGCAGTACTTC; CDR3: CSARGTGTYEQYF
V: TRBV3-1; size: NA; J: TRBJ2-1; D: TRBD2; DNA: TGTGCCAGCAGCCGGCGGGAGAACAATGAGCAGTTCTTC; CDR3: CASSRRENNEQFF
V: TRBV7-6; size: NA; J: TRBJ1-2; D: NA; DNA: TGTGCCAGCAGCTTAGGCTCAGTTCCTAACTATGGCTACACCTTC; CDR3: CASSLGSVPNYGYTF
V: TRBV13; size: NA; J: TRBJ2-5; D: TRBD1; DNA: TGTGCCAGCAGCGAAAGGACAGGGCAAGAGACCCAGTACTTC; CDR3: CASSERTGQETQYF
V: TRBV20-1; size: few; J: TRBJ1-4; D: NA; DNA: TGCAGTGCTAGCGGGGCAGGCGGAGGTGAAAAACTGTTTTTT; CDR3: CSASGAGGGEKLFF
V: TRBV12-3/TRBV12-4; size: NA; J: TRBJ2-1; D: NA; DNA: TGTACCAGCAGTCTAGATGTTGGAAATGAGCAGTTCTTC; CDR3: CTSSLDVGNEQFF
V: TRBV20-1; size: NA; J: TRBJ2-7; D: NA; DNA: TGCAGTGCTACCCCAGGACCGGGGAGCTCCTACGAGCAGTACTTC; CDR3: CSATPGPGSSYEQYF
V: TRBV14; size: few; J: TRBJ2-4; D: NA; DNA: TGTGCCAGCAGCCACCTAACGGGCCCGACGGGATTAGCCAAAAACATTCAGTACTTC; CDR3: CASSHLTGPTGLAKNIQYF
V: TRBV3-1; size: NA; J: TRBJ2-1; D: NA; DNA: TGTGCCAGCAGCCGAAGGGGGGGTTATTCGGGGAATGAGCAGTTCTTC; CDR3: CASSRRGGYSGNEQFF
V: TRBV2; size: NA; J: TRBJ1-1; D: NA; DNA: TGTGCCAGCACCTTATCCCTGGACACTGAAGCTTTCTTT; CDR3: CASTLSLDTEAFF
V: TRBV4-1; size: few; J: TRBJ2-1; D: TRBD2; DNA: TGCGCCAGCAGTCCACTCTCTAGCGGGAGTACGAATGAGCAGTTCTTC; CDR3: CASSPLSSGSTNEQFF
V: TRBV6-1; size: many; J: TRBJ2-7; D: TRBD1; DNA: TGTGCCAGCAGCCAAAGGGGACAGGTCTACGAGCAGTACTTC; CDR3: CASSQRGQVYEQYF
V: TRBV20-1; size: NA; J: TRBJ2-1; D: TRBD2; DNA: TGCAGTGCTAGGGCCGATCTAGCGGGAGGGTACAATGAGCAGTTCTTC; CDR3: CSARADLAGGYNEQFF
V: TRBV27; size: NA; J: TRBJ2-7; D: TRBD1; DNA: TGTGCCAGCAGTTCACCGTGGACAGGGAAGCCCGAGCAGTACTTC; CDR3: CASSSPWTGKPEQYF
V: TRBV27; size: NA; J: TRBJ1-6; D: TRBD1; DNA: TGTGCCAGCAGTGACAGGGGTCCACTCTATAATTCACCCCTCCACTTT; CDR3: CASSDRGPLYNSPLHF
V: TRBV11-2; size: few; J: TRBJ2-5; D: NA; DNA: TGTGCCAGCAGCTCGCCCCGGACCCAGTACTTC; CDR3: CASSSPRTQYF
V: TRBV28; size: NA; J: TRBJ2-3; D: NA; DNA: TGTGCCAGCACGGGGCTAGAGAGCACAGATACGCAGTATTTT; CDR3: CASTGLESTDTQYF
V: TRBV25-1; size: many; J: TRBJ1-1; D: TRBD1; DNA: TGTGCCAGCAGTGCGGGACAGGGGCTTGCTGAAGCTTTCTTT; CDR3: CASSAGQGLAEAFF
V: TRBV28; size: few; J: TRBJ2-1; D: TRBD1; DNA: TGTGCCAGCACCAACAGGGGGCGCGAGTATGAGCAGTTCTTC; CDR3: CASTNRGREYEQFF
V: TRBV20-1; size: NA; J: TRBJ1-2; D: NA; DNA: TGCAGTGCTAGAGATTTGGCAGGGTTGGGTAGTGATGGCTACACCTTC; CDR3: CSARDLAGLGSDGYTF
V: TRBV6-5; size: NA; J: TRBJ1-2; D: NA; DNA: TGTGCCAGCAGAGCGACACCTAGCCAAGGCTACACCTTC; CDR3: CASRATPSQGYTF
V: TRBV7-9; size: NA; J: TRBJ1-3; D: NA; DNA: TGTGCCAGCAGCCTCTGGACGGCCTTCTCTGGAAACACCATATATTTT; CDR3: CASSLWTAFSGNTIYF
V: TRBV20-1; size: NA; J: TRBJ1-5; D: TRBD1; DNA: TGCAGTGCTAGAGATACAGGGGCCCAGCCCCAGCATTTT; CDR3: CSARDTGAQPQHF
V: TRBV28; size: NA; J: TRBJ2-7; D: NA; DNA: TGTGCCAGCAGACGGGACTTTCTGGAATACGAGCAGTACTTC; CDR3: CASRRDFLEYEQYF
V: TRBV3-1; size: NA; J: TRBJ1-2; D: TRBD1; DNA: TGTGCCAGCAGAGCAGACAGGGCTGGTGGCTACACCTTC; CDR3: CASRADRAGGYTF
V: TRBV4-1; size: many; J: TRBJ2-3; D: NA; DNA: TGCGCCAGCAGCCAAGCGAGGACCGCCACAGATACGCAGTATTTT; CDR3: CASSQARTATDTQYF
V: TRBV6-5; size: NA; J: TRBJ2-7; D: NA; DNA: TGTGCCAGCAAGGATTTGGGGGGCTCCTACGAGCAGTACTTC; CDR3: CASKDLGGSYEQYF
V: TRBV18; size: few; J: TRBJ2-1; D: TRBD2; DNA: TGTGCCAGCTCACCCCCCCAGCGGGGGAAGCGGGGCTCCTACAATGAGCAGTTCTTC; CDR3: CASSPPQRGKRGSYNEQFF